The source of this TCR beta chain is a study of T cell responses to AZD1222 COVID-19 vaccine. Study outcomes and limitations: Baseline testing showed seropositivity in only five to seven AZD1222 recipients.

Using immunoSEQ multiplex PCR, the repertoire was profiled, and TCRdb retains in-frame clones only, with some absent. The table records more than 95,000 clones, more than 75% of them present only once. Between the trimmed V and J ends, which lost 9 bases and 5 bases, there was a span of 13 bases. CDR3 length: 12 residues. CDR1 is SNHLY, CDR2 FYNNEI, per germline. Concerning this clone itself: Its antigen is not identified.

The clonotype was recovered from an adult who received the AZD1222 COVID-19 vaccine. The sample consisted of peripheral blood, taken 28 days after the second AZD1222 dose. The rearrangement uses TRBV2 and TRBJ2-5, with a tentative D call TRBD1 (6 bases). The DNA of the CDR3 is TGTGCCAGAAGAGCAGGGGCGGAGACCCAGTACTTC. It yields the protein CARRAGAETQYF.